This TCR beta chain was sequenced for a study of cytomegalovirus exposure and HLA in healthy donors. On this clone itself: Its antigen is not identified.

Germline lookup yields CDR1 MNHEY and CDR2 SVGAGI. V dropped 0 bases and J dropped 7 bases, with 19 bases sitting between them. This CDR3 contains 16 residues. Study-level points and caveats: For most TCR beta V segments, an earlier analysis put the productive rate at about 87% or about 30% of the time.

60 Vbeta and 13 Jbeta primers were used in PCR. Sequenced by immunoSEQ multiplex PCR; TCRdb stores in-frame clones only, minus some. The data show approximately 130,000 clones, with around 72% seen just once and roughly 9% held by the top ten. The chain employs TRBV6-5 and TRBJ2-7; a weak D match, TRBD2 (6 bases). What was sequenced was PBMCs. The origin of this receptor is a woman aged 45-65 years in good health and CMV-seropositive. CDR3: CASSYSYGGGSEEQYF. CDR3 DNA sequence: TGTGCCAGCAGTTACTCGTATGGTGGGGGGTCGGAAGAGCAGTACTTC.